Given below is one T cell receptor beta chain in context. The CDR3 runs 15 residues. Looked up from germline, CDR1 is SNHLY and CDR2 is FYNNEI. Germline trimming cut 6 bases from V and 7 bases from J; bases unmatched to any gene: 12. This specimen belongs to a study of blood T cell repertoires in COVID-19. Study-level background: Acute and convalescent COVID-19 samples came from the United States, Italy and Spain. Sources were T cells, B-cell-depleted T cells, or PBMCs; the material itself was cDNA or gDNA.

Seattle patients were enrolled while actively infected and followed longitudinally. Original processing methods: How many nucleated cells were present was estimated from reference gene primer amplification. Data came from immunoSEQ multiplex PCR; TCRdb stores just in-frame clones and leaves some out. That table furnishes V, J and clone size, whereas the DNA furnished D and trimming. The table lists about 200,000 clones, 84% of them singletons. The sample comprised peripheral blood. The receptor was isolated from a woman of 80 years or more with COVID-19, enrolled during active disease. The rearrangement uses TRBV2 and TRBJ1-1, with 9 bases identical to TRBD1. The CDR3 loop is CASRERTGAVGEAFF. The CDR3 region has the DNA TGTGCCAGCAGAGAAAGGACAGGGGCAGTTGGTGAAGCTTTCTTT.